What follows describes a single TCR beta chain. This entry comes from a study of blood T cell repertoires in COVID-19. As for the study in general: Specimens from acute and convalescent COVID-19 originated in the United States, Italy and Spain. In each case, the material was cDNA or gDNA derived from T cells, B-cell-depleted T cells, or PBMCs.

V lost 6 bases, J lost 1 base, and 4 bases stayed unmatched. Germline V gene sequence: CDR1 SNHLY, CDR2 FYNNEI. CDR3 length equals 15 residues. Original processing methods: Quantification of nucleated cells was approximated via reference gene primer amplification. Assay: immunoSEQ multiplex PCR; the TCRdb copy retains only in-frame clones and omits some. V, J and clone size are those of that table, while D and trimming were read from the DNA. This repertoire shows tens of thousands of clones, more than 75% found once; its top ten account for approximately 4.3%. The chain uses TRBV2 and TRBJ2-7, with TRBD2 matching 12 bases. The material sequenced was peripheral blood. This clonotype was obtained from a human donor in a cohort sampled during active COVID-19. The CDR3, as DNA: TGTGCCAGCAGCATAACTAGCGGGAGGTCCTACGAGCAGTACTTC. It specifies CASSITSGRSYEQYF.